The source of this TCR beta chain is a study of control samples from healthy donors and cancer patients (TCRdb year 2020). Of note for this clone: Its recognized antigen is unknown. It has no much larger one-base neighbor in the sample; base qualities were not kept.

The library was generated by the immunoSEQ multiplex PCR assay. TCRdb stores this immuneACCESS table with in-frame sequences only. Part of the clones is absent; in the studies checked, under half of the shortfall reflects unresolved V genes, and no reason is known for the rest. The sample table contains 150,000 to 200,000 clones; only one count was recorded for about 94% of them. The ten largest clones capture about 0.73% of the sample. V loses 3 bases of germline sequence and J loses 7 bases, and the interval between the two ends is 14 bases. Measured from the cysteine to the phenylalanine, the CDR3 is 14 residues long. Of the read, only the CDR3 DNA is kept; its 42 bases are in frame from base 1. Per the germline V gene, SGDLS is the CDR1 and YYNGEE is the CDR2.

Sequenced input: blood. Recombination linked TRBV9 to TRBJ2-1; possibly the D gene is TRBD1, per 5 matching bases. This TCR was recovered from a woman aged 25 to 39 in good health. The CDR3 sequence is CASSEGSQENEQFF. The nucleotide sequence is given as TGTGCCAGCAGCGAGGGATCACAGGAAAATGAGCAGTTCTTC.